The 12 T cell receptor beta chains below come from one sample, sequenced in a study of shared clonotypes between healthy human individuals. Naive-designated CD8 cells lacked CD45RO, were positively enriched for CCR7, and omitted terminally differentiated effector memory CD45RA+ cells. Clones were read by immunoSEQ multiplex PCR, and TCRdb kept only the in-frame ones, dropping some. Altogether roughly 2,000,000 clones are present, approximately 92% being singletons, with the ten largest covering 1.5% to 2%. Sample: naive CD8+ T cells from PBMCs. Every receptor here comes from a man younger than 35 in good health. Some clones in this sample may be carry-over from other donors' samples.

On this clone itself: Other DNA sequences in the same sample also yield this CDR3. The CDR3 loop is CASSLLPGQGLGGYTF. The CDR3 bases are TGTGCCAGCAGTTTACTGCCGGGACAGGGGTTGGGTGGCTACACCTTC. The chain couples TRBV27 to TRBJ1-2; TRBD1 matches at 10 bases. This CDR3 has 16 amino acids. Germline CDR1 and CDR2: MNHEY and SMNVEV (reference sequence). The junction had 10 bases not matched to a gene; V was cut back by 2 bases and J by 7 bases.

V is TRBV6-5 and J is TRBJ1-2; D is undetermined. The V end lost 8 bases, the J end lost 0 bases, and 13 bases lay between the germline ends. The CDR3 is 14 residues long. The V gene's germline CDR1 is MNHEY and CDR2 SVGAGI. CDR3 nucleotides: TGTGCCAGCGGAGGGTTAACAGCTAACTATGGCTACACCTTC. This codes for CASGGLTANYGYTF.

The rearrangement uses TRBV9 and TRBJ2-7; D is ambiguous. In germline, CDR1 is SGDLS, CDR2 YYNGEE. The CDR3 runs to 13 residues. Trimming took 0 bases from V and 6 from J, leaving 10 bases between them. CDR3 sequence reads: CASSVGGWSEQYF. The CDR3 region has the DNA TGTGCCAGCAGCGTAGGAGGTTGGAGCGAGCAGTACTTC.

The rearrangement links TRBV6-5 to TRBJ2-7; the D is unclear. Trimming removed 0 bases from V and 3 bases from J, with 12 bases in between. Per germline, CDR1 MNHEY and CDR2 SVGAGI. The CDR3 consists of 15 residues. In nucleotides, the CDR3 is TGTGCCAGCAGTTACTCGAATCCAATACTCTACGAGCAGTACTTC. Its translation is CASSYSNPILYEQYF.

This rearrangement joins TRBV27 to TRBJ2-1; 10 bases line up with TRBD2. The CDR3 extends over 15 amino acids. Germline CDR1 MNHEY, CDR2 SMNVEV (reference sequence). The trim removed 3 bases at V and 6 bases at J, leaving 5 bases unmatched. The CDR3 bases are TGTGCCAGCAGTTTTTTAGCGGGAGGTCTCAATGAGCAGTTCTTC. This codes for CASSFLAGGLNEQFF.

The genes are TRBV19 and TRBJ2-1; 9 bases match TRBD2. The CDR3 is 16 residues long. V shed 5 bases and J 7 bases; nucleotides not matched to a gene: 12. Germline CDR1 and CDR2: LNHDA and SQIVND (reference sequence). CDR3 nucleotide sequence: TGTGCCAGTAGTTCTCGGGTAGCGGGAGAGTATAATGAGCAGTTCTTC. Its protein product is CASSSRVAGEYNEQFF.

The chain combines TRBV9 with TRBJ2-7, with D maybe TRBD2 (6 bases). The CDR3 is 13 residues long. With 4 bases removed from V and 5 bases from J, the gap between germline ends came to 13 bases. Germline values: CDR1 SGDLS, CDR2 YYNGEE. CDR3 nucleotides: TGTGCCAGCAGCCCGGGACTCGCCCACGAGCAGTACTTC. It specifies CASSPGLAHEQYF.

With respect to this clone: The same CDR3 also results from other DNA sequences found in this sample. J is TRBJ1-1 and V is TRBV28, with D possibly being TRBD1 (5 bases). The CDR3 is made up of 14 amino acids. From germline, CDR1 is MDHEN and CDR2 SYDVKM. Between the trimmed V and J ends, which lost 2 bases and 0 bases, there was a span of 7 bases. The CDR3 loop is CASSLRTLNTEAFF. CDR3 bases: TGTGCCAGCAGTTTACGGACACTGAACACTGAAGCTTTCTTT. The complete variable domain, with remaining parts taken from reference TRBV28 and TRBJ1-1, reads DVKVTQSSRYLVKRTGEKVFLECVQDMDHENMFWYRQDPGLGLRLIYFSYDVKMKEKGDIPEGYSVSREKKERFSLILESASTNQTSMYLCASSLRTLNTEAFFGQGTRLTVV.

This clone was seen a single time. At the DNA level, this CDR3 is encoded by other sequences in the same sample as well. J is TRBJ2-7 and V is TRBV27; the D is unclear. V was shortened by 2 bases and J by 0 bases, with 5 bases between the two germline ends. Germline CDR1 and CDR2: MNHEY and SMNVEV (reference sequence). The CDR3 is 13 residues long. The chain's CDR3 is CASSLTSSYEQYF. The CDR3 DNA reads TGTGCCAGCAGTTTAACAAGCTCCTACGAGCAGTACTTC.

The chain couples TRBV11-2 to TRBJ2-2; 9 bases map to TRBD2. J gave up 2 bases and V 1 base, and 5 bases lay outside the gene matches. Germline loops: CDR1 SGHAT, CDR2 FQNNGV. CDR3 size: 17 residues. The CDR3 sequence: CASSLAPSGVNTGELFF. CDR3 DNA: TGTGCCAGCAGCTTAGCTCCTAGCGGGGTTAACACCGGGGAGCTGTTTTTT.

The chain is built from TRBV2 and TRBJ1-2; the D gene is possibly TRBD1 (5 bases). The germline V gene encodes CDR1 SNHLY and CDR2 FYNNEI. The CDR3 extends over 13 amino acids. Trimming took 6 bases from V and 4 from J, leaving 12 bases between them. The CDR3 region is CASREGTGYGYTF. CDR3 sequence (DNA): TGTGCCAGCAGAGAGGGGACGGGCTATGGCTACACCTTC. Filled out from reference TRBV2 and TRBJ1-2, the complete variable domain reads EPEVTQTPSHQVTQMGQEVILRCVPISNHLYFYWYRQILGQKVEFLVSFYNNEISEKSEIFDDQFSVERPDGSNFTLKIRSTKLEDSAMYFCASREGTGYGYTFGSGTRLTVV.

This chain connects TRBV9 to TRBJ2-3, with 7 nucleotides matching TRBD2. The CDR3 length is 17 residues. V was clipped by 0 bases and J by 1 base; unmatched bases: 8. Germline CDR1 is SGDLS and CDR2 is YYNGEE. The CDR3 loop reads CASSVGGGSFRTDTQYF. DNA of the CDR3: TGTGCCAGCAGCGTAGGGGGCGGGAGTTTTCGCACAGATACGCAGTATTTT.